These 3 T cell receptor beta chains were all obtained from the same sample, sequenced in a study of T cells after yellow fever vaccination. Each CDR3 protein gets one entry after TCRdb re-called the 5' RACE reads with MiXCR. The data show about 330,000 distinct CDR3 sequences, 7% to 9% seen once. The sample was PBMCs, taken approximately 40 days after the first yellow fever vaccination. These receptors were obtained from a man aged 18-30 years who received the YFV17D yellow fever vaccine.

CDR3 amino acids: CASSPQSQGTEAFF. The DNA of the CDR3 is TGTGCCAGCTCACCACAGTCCCAGGGAACTGAAGCTTTCTTT. The chain has TRBV18 and TRBJ1-1; TRBD1 is a possible D gene (5 bases). Trimming pared 1 base from V and 5 bases from J, leaving 11 bases between. In germline, CDR1 is KGHSH, CDR2 LQKENI. The CDR3 runs 14 residues.

This clonotype has only a few counts. The rearrangement uses TRBV4-3 and TRBJ1-2, with D possibly matching TRBD1 (5 bases). Germline loops: CDR1 LGHNA, CDR2 YSLEER. The CDR3 length is 14 residues. Trimming pared 4 bases from V and 6 bases from J, leaving 15 bases between. CDR3: CASSLLQGADGYTF. CDR3 DNA sequence: TGCGCCAGCAGCCTTTTGCAGGGTGCGGATGGCTACACCTTC.

The chain links TRBV18 to TRBJ2-6, with D tentatively TRBD1 (5 bases). The V end was cut by 3 bases, the J end by 2 bases, with 14 bases between. The CDR3 has 17 amino acids. CDR1 is KGHSH, CDR2 LQKENI, per germline. The CDR3 spells CASSPQQDVTGANVLTF. CDR3 in DNA: TGTGCCAGCTCACCGCAACAGGACGTCACTGGGGCCAACGTCCTGACTTTC.